Each of the 7 T cell receptor beta chains below was sequenced from the same sample in a study of memory CD4+ T cells and cytomegalovirus serostatus. Sequencing used immunoSEQ multiplex PCR; TCRdb keeps in-frame clones, though not all of them. The data hold some 64,000 clones, with roughly four fifths observed a single time. Single viable CD3+CD4+CD8-CD45RO+ cells were sorted as the memory CD4+ T cells. Specimen: memory CD4+ T cells from blood. Receptor source: an adult in good health and CMV-seronegative.

The chain employs TRBV28 and TRBJ2-1; possibly TRBD2 for D (5 bases). Germline CDR1 reads MDHEN; CDR2 reads SYDVKM. The CDR3 is made up of 15 amino acids. V lost 4 bases and J lost 7, with 17 bases in between. CDR3 nucleotide sequence: TGTGCCAGCAGTTCATCAGCGGTTCCGGGAAATGAGCAGTTCTTC. It encodes CASSSSAVPGNEQFF.

CDR3 protein: CASSVRATSGNTGELFF. The CDR3, as DNA: TGTGCCAGCTCAGTGAGAGCGACGTCCGGGAACACCGGGGAGCTGTTTTTT. The chain couples TRBV18 to TRBJ2-2; D is undetermined. Trimming removed 5 bases at V and 1 base at J, with 17 bases between. This CDR3 is built from 17 residues. Germline CDR1 and CDR2: KGHSH and LQKENI.

The chain recombines TRBV9 with TRBJ1-4; 7 bases line up with TRBD1. Germline CDR1 is SGDLS and CDR2 is YYNGEE. J gave up 4 bases and V 0 bases, and 6 bases lay outside the gene matches. This CDR3 contains 16 residues. The CDR3 bases are TGTGCCAGCAGCGTAGATCAGGGGGTTAGTAATGAAAAACTGTTTTTT. Encoded protein: CASSVDQGVSNEKLFF. The full variable domain, its missing parts supplied by reference TRBV9 and TRBJ1-4, is DSGVTQTPKHLITATGQRVTLRCSPRSGDLSVYWYQQSLDQGLQFLIQYYNGEERAKGNILERFSAQQFPDLHSELNLSSLELGDSALYFCASSVDQGVSNEKLFFGSGTQLSVL.

The rearrangement joins TRBV7-9 to TRBJ2-5; the D gene is possibly TRBD1 (7 bases). The CDR3 runs to 14 residues. The V gene lost 2 bases and the J gene lost 5 bases, with 12 bases spanning the gap. Per the germline V gene, CDR1 is SEHNR and CDR2 is FQNEAQ (reference sequence). CDR3 DNA sequence: TGTGCCAGCAGCTTAAAGGGGGCGGGGGAGACCCAGTACTTC. It codes for CASSLKGAGETQYF.

The chain is built from TRBV18 and TRBJ1-5, with D unclear. V was pared by 5 bases and J by 4 bases, with 9 bases between. This CDR3 region has 13 residues. CDR1 KGHSH and CDR2 LQKENI come from the germline V gene. CDR3: CASSSSRNQPQHF. The CDR3 coding sequence is TGTGCCAGCTCATCCAGCCGTAATCAGCCCCAGCATTTT.

This chain links TRBV19 with TRBJ1-1; tentatively, D is TRBD1 (5 bases). This CDR3 contains 12 residues. The V gene lost 5 bases and the J gene lost 5 bases, with 9 bases spanning the gap. Germline assignment: CDR1 LNHDA and CDR2 SQIVND (reference sequence). The CDR3 protein is CASSFRGTEAFF. The CDR3 bases are TGTGCCAGTAGTTTTCGGGGGACTGAAGCTTTCTTT.

The V call is TRBV2, the J call TRBJ2-7; 9 bases match TRBD1. The trim removed 7 bases at V and 2 bases at J, leaving 6 bases unmatched. There are 14 residues in the CDR3. Germline CDR1 is SNHLY and CDR2 is FYNNEI. The CDR3 loop is CASTKNRGPYEQYF. Written as DNA, the CDR3 is TGTGCCAGCACGAAAAACAGGGGGCCCTACGAGCAGTACTTC.